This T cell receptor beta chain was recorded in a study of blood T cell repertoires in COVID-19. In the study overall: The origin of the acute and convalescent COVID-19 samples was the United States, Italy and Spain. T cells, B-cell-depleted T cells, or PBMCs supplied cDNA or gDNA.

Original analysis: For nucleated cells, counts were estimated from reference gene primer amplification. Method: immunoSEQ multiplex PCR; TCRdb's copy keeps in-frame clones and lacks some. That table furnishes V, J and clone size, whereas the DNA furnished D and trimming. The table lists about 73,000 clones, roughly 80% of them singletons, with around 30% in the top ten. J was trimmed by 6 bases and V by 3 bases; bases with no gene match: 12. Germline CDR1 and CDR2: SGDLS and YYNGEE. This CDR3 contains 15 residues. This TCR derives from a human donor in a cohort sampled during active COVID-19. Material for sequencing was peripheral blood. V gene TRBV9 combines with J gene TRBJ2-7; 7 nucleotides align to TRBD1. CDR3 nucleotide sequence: TGTGCCAGCAGCGCCCTCGGACAGGACTCCAGCGAGCAGTACTTC. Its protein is CASSALGQDSSEQYF.